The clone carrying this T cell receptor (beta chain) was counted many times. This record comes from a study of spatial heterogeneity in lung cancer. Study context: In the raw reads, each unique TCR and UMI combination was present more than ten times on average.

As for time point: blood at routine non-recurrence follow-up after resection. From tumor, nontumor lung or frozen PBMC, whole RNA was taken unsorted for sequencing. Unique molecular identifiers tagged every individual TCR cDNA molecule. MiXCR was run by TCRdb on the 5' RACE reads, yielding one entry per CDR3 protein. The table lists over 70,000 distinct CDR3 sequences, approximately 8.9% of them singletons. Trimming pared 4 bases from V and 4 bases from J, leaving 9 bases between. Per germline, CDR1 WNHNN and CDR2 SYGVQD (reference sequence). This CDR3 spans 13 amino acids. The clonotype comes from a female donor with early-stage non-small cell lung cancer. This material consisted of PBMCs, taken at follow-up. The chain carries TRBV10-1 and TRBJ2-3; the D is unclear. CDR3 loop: CASSGPNPDTQYF. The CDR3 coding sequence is TGCGCCAGCAGTGGTCCAAACCCAGATACGCAGTATTTT.